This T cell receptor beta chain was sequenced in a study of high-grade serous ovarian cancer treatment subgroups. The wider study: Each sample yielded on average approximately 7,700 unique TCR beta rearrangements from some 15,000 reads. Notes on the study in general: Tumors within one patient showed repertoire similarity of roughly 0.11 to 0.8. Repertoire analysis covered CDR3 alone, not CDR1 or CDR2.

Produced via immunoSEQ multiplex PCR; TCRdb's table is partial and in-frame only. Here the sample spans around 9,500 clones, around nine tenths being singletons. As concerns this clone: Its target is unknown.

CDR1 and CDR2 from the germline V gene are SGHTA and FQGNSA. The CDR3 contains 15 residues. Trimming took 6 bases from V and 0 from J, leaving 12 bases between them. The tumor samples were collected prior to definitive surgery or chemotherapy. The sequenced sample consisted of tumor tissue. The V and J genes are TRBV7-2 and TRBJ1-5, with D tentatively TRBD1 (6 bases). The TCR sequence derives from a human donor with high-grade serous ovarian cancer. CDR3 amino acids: CASRGGAYSNQPQHF. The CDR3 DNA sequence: TGTGCCAGCAGGGGGGGGGCCTATAGCAATCAGCCCCAGCATTTT.